This T cell receptor beta chain was found in a study of blood T cell repertoires in COVID-19. Study background: PBMCs, B-cell-depleted T cells, or T cells provided the cDNA or gDNA that made up the material.

V dropped 7 bases and J dropped 3 bases, with 13 bases sitting between them. The CDR3 is made up of 14 amino acids. Per germline, CDR1 MNHEY and CDR2 SVGAGI. While infection was still active, Seattle patients were enrolled and then followed longitudinally. In the source study's methods: Amplification of reference gene primers provided the estimated nucleated cell counts. Clones were sequenced by immunoSEQ multiplex PCR, and TCRdb holds only the in-frame ones, with some missing. That table gives V, J and clone size, and the DNA gave D and trimming. The sample gives 96,000 or so clones, approximately 80% of which show up once; roughly 4.8% is in the top ten.

The sequenced sample was peripheral blood. V usage is TRBV6-5 and J usage is TRBJ1-5; D gene ambiguous. The clonotype comes from an elderly man with COVID-19, enrolled during active disease. This chain's CDR3 is CASIPEGFNQPQHF. Written as DNA, the CDR3 is TGTGCCAGCATCCCCGAGGGTTTCAATCAGCCCCAGCATTTT.